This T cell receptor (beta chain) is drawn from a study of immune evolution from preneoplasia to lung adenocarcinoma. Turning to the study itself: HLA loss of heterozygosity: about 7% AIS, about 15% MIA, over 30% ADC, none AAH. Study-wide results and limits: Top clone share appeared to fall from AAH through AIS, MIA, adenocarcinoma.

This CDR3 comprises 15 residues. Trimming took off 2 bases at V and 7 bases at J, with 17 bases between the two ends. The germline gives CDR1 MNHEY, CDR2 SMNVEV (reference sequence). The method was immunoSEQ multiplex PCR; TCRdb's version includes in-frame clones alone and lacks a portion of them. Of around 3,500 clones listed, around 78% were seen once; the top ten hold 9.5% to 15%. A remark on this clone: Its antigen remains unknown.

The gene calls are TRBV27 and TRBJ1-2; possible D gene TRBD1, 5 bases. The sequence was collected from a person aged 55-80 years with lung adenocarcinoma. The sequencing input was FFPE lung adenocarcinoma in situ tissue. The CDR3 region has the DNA TGTGCCAGCAGTTTAAAGTACCGGGCGCAGGGTGGCTACACCTTC. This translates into CASSLKYRAQGGYTF.